This T cell receptor (beta chain) was recorded in a study of blood T cell repertoires in COVID-19. About the study: Samples representing acute and convalescent COVID-19 were sourced from the United States, Italy and Spain. T cells, B-cell-depleted T cells, or PBMCs provided the cDNA or gDNA that served as material.

Under the authors' procedure: Estimates of nucleated cell counts were drawn from the amplification of reference gene primers. Assay used: immunoSEQ multiplex PCR; TCRdb lists only in-frame clones, some missing. The V and J calls and clone size are taken from that table; D and trimming were inferred from the DNA. This sample carries tens of thousands of clones, about 81% of them seen once, and the ten largest clones take approximately 14%. This CDR3 has 15 residues. Germline V gene lookup returns CDR1 SGHRS and CDR2 YFSETQ. The ends lost 3 bases at V and 7 bases at J; junction bases unmatched: 7. Sequenced: peripheral blood. This TCR derives from a man older than 75 with acute or convalescent COVID-19. This chain joins TRBV5-1 and TRBJ1-6; TRBD1 agrees at 7 bases. The CDR3 region is CASSSGQRGNSPLHF. DNA of the CDR3: TGCGCCAGCAGCTCGGGACAGCGAGGAAATTCACCCCTCCACTTT. Using reference TRBV5-1 and TRBJ1-6 for the parts outside the CDR3, the full variable domain is KAGVTQTPRYLIKTRGQQVTLSCSPISGHRSVSWYQQTPGQGLQFLFEYFSETQRNKGNFPGRFSGRQFSNSRSEMNVSTLELGDSALYLCASSSGQRGNSPLHFGNGTRLTVT.